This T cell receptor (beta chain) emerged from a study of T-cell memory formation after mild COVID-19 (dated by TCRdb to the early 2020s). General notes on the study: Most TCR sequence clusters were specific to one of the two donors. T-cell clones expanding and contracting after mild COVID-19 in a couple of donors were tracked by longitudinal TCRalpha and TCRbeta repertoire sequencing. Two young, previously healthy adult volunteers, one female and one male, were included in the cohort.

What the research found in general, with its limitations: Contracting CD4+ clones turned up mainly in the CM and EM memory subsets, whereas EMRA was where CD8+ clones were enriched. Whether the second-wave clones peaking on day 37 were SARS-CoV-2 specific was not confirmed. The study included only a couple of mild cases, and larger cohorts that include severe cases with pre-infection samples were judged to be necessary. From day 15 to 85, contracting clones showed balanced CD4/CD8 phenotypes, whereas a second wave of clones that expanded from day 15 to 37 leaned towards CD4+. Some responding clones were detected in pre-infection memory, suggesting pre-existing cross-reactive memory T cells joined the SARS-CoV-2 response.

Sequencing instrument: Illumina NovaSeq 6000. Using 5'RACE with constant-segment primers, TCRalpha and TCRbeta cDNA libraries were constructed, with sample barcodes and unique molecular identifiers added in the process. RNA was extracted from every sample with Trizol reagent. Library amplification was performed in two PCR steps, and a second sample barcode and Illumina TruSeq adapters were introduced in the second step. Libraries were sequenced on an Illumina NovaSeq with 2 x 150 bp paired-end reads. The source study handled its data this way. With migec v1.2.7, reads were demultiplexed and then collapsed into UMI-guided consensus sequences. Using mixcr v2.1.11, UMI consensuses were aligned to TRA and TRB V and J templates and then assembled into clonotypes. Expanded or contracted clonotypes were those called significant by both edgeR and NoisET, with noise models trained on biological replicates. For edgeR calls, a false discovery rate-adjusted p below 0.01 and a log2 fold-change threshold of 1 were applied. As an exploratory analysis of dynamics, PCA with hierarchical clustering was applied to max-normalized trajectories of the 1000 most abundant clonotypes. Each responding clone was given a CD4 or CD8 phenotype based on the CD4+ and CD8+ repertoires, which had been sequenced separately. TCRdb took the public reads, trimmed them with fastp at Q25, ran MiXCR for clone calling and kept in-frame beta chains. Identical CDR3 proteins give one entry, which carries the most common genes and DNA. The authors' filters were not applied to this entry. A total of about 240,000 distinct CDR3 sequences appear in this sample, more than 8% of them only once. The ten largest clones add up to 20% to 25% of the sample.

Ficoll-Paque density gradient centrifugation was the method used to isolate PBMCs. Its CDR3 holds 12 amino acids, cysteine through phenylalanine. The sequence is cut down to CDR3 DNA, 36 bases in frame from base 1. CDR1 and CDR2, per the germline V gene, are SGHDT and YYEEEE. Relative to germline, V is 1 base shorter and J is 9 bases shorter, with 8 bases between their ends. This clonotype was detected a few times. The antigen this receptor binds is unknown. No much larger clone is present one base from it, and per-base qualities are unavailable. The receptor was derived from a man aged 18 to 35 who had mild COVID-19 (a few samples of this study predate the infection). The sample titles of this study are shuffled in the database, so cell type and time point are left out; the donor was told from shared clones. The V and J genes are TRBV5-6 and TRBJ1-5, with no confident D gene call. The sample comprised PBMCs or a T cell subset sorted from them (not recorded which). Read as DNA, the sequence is TGTGCCAGCAGCTTGAATTGGGGGCCCCAGCATTTT. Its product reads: CASSLNWGPQHF.